This T cell receptor beta chain was captured in a study of shared clonotypes between healthy human individuals. Study information: CD4 naive cells filled three plates per donor, CD4 memory three, CD8 naive two and CD8 memory one.

Data came from immunoSEQ multiplex PCR; TCRdb stores just in-frame clones and leaves some out. The sample yields over a million clones, 98% to 99% seen once. Sequencing was carried out using naive CD4+ T cells sorted from blood. As to subset: CD45RA+ positively selected. This clonotype was sampled from a young man in good health.

For the CDR3, the DNA is TGTGCCAGCAGCTTAGTAGAGGGGGCGAAACGCTACGAGCAGTACTTC. This gives the protein CASSLVEGAKRYEQYF. V usage is TRBV7-6 and J usage is TRBJ2-7; 7 bases fit TRBD1. This CDR3 is 16 amino acids long. Germline-derived CDR1 and CDR2 are SGHVS and FNYEAQ. V trimming: 1 base; J trimming: 3 bases; junction bases outside the gene matches: 9.